This TCR beta chain originates from a study of human T cells and chemical hapten exposure. Findings of the study overall: Clustering by CDR3 similarity yielded significantly more large clusters from expanded TCRs than controls.

TCRdb ran MiXCR on the RACE reads and lists one entry per CDR3 protein. This table holds roughly 160,000 distinct CDR3 sequences, roughly 15% found once. This sample's time point: patch test 1, 2 weeks after DPC sensitization. Sample treatment: therapeutic diphenylcyclopropenone sensitization with weekly scalp DPC. The germline gives CDR1 MNHEY, CDR2 SVGAGI. V was cut by 5 bases and J by 5 bases, with 16 bases left in between. The CDR3 is 15 amino acids. A note on this clonotype: Its specificity is unknown.

The TCR sequence derives from a woman aged 25 to 45 with alopecia areata. Some clones in this sample may be carry-over from other donors' samples. This chain uses TRBV6-5 with TRBJ1-3; maybe TRBD1 (6 bases). Sequences were derived from whole blood, sampled in connection with sensitization to the hapten diphenylcyclopropenone (DPC). The CDR3 DNA sequence: TGTGCCAGCAGTCCCCATGGGGGGCGTCGAAACACCATATATTTT. It translates to CASSPHGGRRNTIYF.